One sample yielded the 13 T cell receptor beta chains listed below, sequenced in a study of T cells after yellow fever vaccination. TCRdb reprocessed the 5' RACE reads with MiXCR, giving one entry per CDR3 protein. This table has roughly 250,000 distinct CDR3 sequences, about an eighth appearing once. Specimen: CD4+ T cells sorted from PBMCs, collected 45 days after the yellow fever booster vaccination. The receptors stem from a man younger than 40 who received the YFV17D yellow fever vaccine.

This clonotype has only a few counts. CDR3 sequence (DNA): TGTGCCTGGACAACTGGCAGGGGATCCTACGAGCAGTACTTC. This sequence encodes CAWTTGRGSYEQYF. The chain is built from TRBV30 and TRBJ2-7; maybe TRBD1 (6 bases). This CDR3 region has 14 residues. Germline CDR1 reads GTSNPN; CDR2 reads SVGIG (reference sequence). With 4 bases removed from V and 1 base from J, the gap between germline ends came to 14 bases.

This clonotype was counted a few times. J is TRBJ2-5 and V is TRBV10-3, with 10 bases fitting TRBD1. J lost 2 bases, V lost 6 bases, and 3 bases had no gene match. The CDR3 consists of 14 residues. The germline V gene encodes CDR1 ENHRY and CDR2 SYGVKD. The CDR3 DNA sequence: TGTGCCATCAGCGGGGGACAGGGGCAAGAGACCCAGTACTTC. Its translation: CAISGGQGQETQYF.

The chain uses TRBV27 and TRBJ2-2; 7 bases fit TRBD1. This CDR3 comprises 13 residues. J gave up 4 bases and V 6 bases, and 2 bases lay outside the gene matches. Germline CDR1 is MNHEY and CDR2 is SMNVEV (reference sequence). DNA of the CDR3: TGTGCCAGCAGGTCAGGGGGCACCGGGGAGCTGTTTTTT. Encoded protein: CASRSGGTGELFF.

The chain couples TRBV5-1 to TRBJ2-7; D remains ambiguous. Germline V gene lookup returns CDR1 SGHRS and CDR2 YFSETQ. Trimming pared 4 bases from V and 4 bases from J, leaving 15 bases between. The CDR3 contains 14 residues. The CDR3 DNA reads as TGCGCCAGCAGCACCCACAGTAGCAGTTACGAGCAGTACTTC. Encoded protein: CASSTHSSSYEQYF.

This chain connects TRBV3-1 to TRBJ2-7, with 7 positions matching TRBD2. V lost 5 bases and J lost 7; bases outside the gene matches: 11. The germline CDR1 and CDR2 sequences are LGHDT and YNNKEL (reference sequence). The CDR3 sequence is 14 residues long. The CDR3 spells CASSTGTNLREQYF. The DNA for the CDR3 is TGTGCCAGCAGCACTGGGACTAACCTACGGGAGCAGTACTTC.

V usage is TRBV7-2 and J usage is TRBJ2-1, with 8 bases aligning to TRBD1. CDR3 length: 15 residues. J lost 5 bases, V lost 4 bases, and 7 bases had no gene match. The V gene's germline CDR1 is SGHTA and CDR2 FQGNSA. CDR3 protein: CASSYGQGWDNEQFF. CDR3 sequence (DNA): TGTGCCAGCAGCTACGGACAGGGATGGGACAATGAGCAGTTCTTC.

This clonotype has a handful of counts. J is TRBJ2-1 and V is TRBV20-1, with TRBD2 identical over 7 bases. The junction had 8 bases not matched to a gene; V was cut back by 3 bases and J by 0 bases. The CDR3 has 16 residues. Per the germline V gene, CDR1 is DFQATT and CDR2 is SNEGSKA (reference sequence). The CDR3 protein is CSASDLAASSYNEQFF. The CDR3 nucleotides read TGCAGTGCTAGTGACCTAGCGGCGAGCTCCTACAATGAGCAGTTCTTC.

The chain carries TRBV15 and TRBJ2-7; the match to TRBD2 covers 13 bases. The germline CDR1 and CDR2 sequences are LNHNV and YYDKDF (reference sequence). The CDR3 extends over 15 amino acids. V dropped 4 bases and J dropped 6; count of bases not matched to a gene: 6. The CDR3 region is CATSTGLAGVGEQYF. The CDR3 DNA follows: TGTGCCACCAGCACCGGACTAGCGGGAGTTGGCGAGCAGTACTTC.

This sequence joins TRBV7-9 and TRBJ2-7; weak D call: TRBD2 (5 bases). V lost 0 bases and J lost 7, with 10 bases in between. The CDR3 sequence is 13 residues long. Looked up from germline, CDR1 is SEHNR and CDR2 is FQNEAQ (reference sequence). CDR3 region: CASSLAGTGEQYF. The CDR3 DNA reads as TGTGCCAGCAGCTTAGCAGGCACGGGGGAGCAGTACTTC.

J is TRBJ2-2 and V is TRBV11-2, with D perhaps matching TRBD2 (6 bases). The CDR3 spans 16 residues. CDR1 SGHAT and CDR2 FQNNGV come from the germline V gene. V lost 9 bases, J lost 5 bases, and 22 bases lay in between. CDR3 amino acids: CARSLRTTAGTGELFF. The CDR3 nucleotides are TGTGCCAGAAGCCTACGTACGACCGCGGGGACCGGGGAGCTGTTTTTT.

The chain recombines TRBV5-1 with TRBJ2-5; TRBD1 matches 7 bases. The V gene end was trimmed by 1 base and the J gene end by 5 bases; junction bases not matched to a gene: 8. There are 15 residues in the CDR3. Germline CDR1 is SGHRS and CDR2 is YFSETQ. CDR3 amino acids: CASSLTSIRGETQYF. CDR3 DNA sequence: TGCGCCAGCAGCTTGACTTCCATCAGGGGGGAGACCCAGTACTTC.

The chain links TRBV20-1 to TRBJ2-2, with 9 bases that match TRBD2. Germline assignment: CDR1 DFQATT and CDR2 SNEGSKA (reference sequence). Losses at the gene ends were 0 bases for V and 5 bases for J; bases not matched to a gene: 7. This CDR3 has 16 residues. This CDR3 reads CSARDPLAGGTGELFF. DNA of the CDR3: TGCAGTGCTAGAGATCCACTAGCGGGTGGGACCGGGGAGCTGTTTTTT.

The chain recombines TRBV6-1 with TRBJ2-6; 7 bases align to TRBD2. The CDR3 loop spans 18 amino acids. Germline V gene sequence: CDR1 MNHNS, CDR2 SASEGT. The trim removed 8 bases at V and 4 bases at J, leaving 17 bases unmatched. CDR3 sequence reads: CASQLGGKGRAGANVLTF. In nucleotides, the CDR3 is TGTGCCAGCCAACTGGGGGGGAAGGGTCGGGCAGGGGCCAACGTCCTGACTTTC.